This T cell receptor beta chain was recorded in a study of blood T cell repertoires in COVID-19. Methods used by the authors: Nucleated cell counts were estimated from reference gene primer amplification. TCRdb's copy holds only in-frame clones and misses some; the assay was immunoSEQ multiplex PCR. V and J calls and clone size come straight from that table; D and trimming were deduced from the DNA. The sample yields around 140,000 clones, 80% to 90% seen once. The sequence came from a woman aged 50 to 65 with active or convalescent COVID-19. The sequenced material came from peripheral blood.

CDR3 protein: CATSRPSMNTEAFF. CDR3 in DNA: TGTGCCACCAGCCGCCCGTCTATGAACACTGAAGCTTTCTTT. This chain connects TRBV15 to TRBJ1-1, with D unclear. Trimming took off 5 bases at V and 0 bases at J, with 10 bases between the two ends. Looked up from germline, CDR1 is LNHNV and CDR2 is YYDKDF (reference sequence). The CDR3 spans 14 residues.